This T cell receptor beta chain was profiled in a study of beta chain features in type 1 diabetes. As for the study in general: The samples had 85 million to 140 million sorted cells examined in all.

General study results and limits: Moderately but significantly shorter TCRB CDR3s were found in Type 1 diabetes patients in all four CD4+ subsets.

Reverse transcription of all isolated RNA meant that expressed TCRB transcripts were sequenced. TCRdb keeps only in-frame clones here, not all; method: immunoSEQ multiplex PCR. The sample comprises about 360,000 clones, roughly 12% of which are singletons, and roughly 0.0097% rests with the top ten. Notes on this clone: Antigen: not known.

Sequencing was done on a sample of naive CD4+ T cells from blood. The receptor comes from a young woman with type 1 diabetes.

Here the CDR3 reads CASSTEPSGGAAADTQYF. CDR3 DNA: TGCGCCAGCAGTACAGAGCCAAGCGGGGGGGCCGCGGCGGATACGCAGTATTTT. The chain links TRBV4-3 to TRBJ2-3; 10 nucleotides match TRBD2. Trimming took 6 bases from V and 6 from J; bases not matched to a gene: 18. The germline V gene has CDR1 LGHNA and CDR2 YSLEER. The length of the CDR3 is 18 residues.